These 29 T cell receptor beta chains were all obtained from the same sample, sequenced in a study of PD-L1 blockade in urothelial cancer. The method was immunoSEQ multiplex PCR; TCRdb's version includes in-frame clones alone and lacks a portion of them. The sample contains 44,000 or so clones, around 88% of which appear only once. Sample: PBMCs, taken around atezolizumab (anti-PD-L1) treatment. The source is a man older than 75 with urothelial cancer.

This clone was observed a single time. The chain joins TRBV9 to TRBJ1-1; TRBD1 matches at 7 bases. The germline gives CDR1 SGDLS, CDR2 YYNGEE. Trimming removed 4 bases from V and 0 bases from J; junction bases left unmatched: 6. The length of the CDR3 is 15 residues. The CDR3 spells CASSLRQGMNTEAFF. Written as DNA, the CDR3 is TGTGCCAGCAGCTTACGACAGGGTATGAACACTGAAGCTTTCTTT.

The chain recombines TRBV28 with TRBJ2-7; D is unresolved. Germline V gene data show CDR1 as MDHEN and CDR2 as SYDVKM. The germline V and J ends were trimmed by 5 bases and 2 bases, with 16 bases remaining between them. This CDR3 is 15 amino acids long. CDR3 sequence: CASSPLEGATYEQYF. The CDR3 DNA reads TGTGCCAGCAGTCCGCTAGAAGGAGCTACCTACGAGCAGTACTTC.

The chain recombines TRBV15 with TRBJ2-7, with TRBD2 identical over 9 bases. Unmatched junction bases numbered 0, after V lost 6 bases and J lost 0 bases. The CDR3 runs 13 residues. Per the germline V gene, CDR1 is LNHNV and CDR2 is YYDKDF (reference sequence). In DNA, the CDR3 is TGTGCCACCAGGCGGGGGGGCTCCTACGAGCAGTACTTC. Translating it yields CATRRGGSYEQYF.

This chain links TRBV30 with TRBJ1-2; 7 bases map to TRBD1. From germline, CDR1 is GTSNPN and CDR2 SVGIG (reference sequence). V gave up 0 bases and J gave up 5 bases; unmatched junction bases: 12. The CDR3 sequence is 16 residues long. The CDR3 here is CAWSVPLGTALYGYTF. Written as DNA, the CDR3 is TGTGCCTGGAGTGTCCCCCTCGGGACAGCGCTATATGGCTACACCTTC.

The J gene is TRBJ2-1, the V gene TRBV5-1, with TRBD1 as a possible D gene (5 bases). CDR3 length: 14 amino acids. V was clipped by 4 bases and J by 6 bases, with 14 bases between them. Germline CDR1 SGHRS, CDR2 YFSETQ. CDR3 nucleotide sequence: TGCGCCAGCAGCGGCTCAGGGTGGGGCAATGAGCAGTTCTTC. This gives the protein CASSGSGWGNEQFF.

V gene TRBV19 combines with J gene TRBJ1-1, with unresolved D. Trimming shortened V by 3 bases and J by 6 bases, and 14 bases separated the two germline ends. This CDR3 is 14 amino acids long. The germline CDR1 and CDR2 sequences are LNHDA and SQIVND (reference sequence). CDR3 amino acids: CASSISWSRPEAFF. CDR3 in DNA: TGTGCCAGTAGTATCTCATGGAGTAGACCTGAAGCTTTCTTT.

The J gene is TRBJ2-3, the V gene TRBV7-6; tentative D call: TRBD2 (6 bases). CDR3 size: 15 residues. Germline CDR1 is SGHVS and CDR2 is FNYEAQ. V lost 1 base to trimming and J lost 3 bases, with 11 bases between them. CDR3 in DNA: TGTGCCAGCAGCTTAGGCGGGATGGGAACAGATACGCAGTATTTT. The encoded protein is CASSLGGMGTDTQYF.

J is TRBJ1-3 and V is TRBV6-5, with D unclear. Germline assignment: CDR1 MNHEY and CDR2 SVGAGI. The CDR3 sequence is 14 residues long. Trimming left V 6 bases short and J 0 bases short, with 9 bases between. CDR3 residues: CASSPPGSGNTIYF. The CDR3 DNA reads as TGTGCCAGCAGCCCTCCGGGCTCTGGAAACACCATATATTTT.

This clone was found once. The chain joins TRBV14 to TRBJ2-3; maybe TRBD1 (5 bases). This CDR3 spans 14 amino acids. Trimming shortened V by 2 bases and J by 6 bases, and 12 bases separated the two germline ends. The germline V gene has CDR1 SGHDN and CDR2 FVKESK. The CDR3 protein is CASSQQGRMDTQYF. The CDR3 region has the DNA TGTGCCAGCAGCCAACAGGGTAGGATGGATACGCAGTATTTT.

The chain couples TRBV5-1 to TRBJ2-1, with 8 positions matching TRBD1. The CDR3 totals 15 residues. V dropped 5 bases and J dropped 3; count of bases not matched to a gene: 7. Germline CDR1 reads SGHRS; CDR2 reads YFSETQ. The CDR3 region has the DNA TGCGCCAGCAGTCCACAGGGGGAAAACTACAATGAGCAGTTCTTC. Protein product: CASSPQGENYNEQFF.

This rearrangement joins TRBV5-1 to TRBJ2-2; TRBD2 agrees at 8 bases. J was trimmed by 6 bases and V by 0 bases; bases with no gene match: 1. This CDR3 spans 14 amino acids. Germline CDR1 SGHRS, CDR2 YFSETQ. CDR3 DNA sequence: TGCGCCAGCAGCTTGGACGGGGGGGCCGGGGAGCTGTTTTTT. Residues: CASSLDGGAGELFF.

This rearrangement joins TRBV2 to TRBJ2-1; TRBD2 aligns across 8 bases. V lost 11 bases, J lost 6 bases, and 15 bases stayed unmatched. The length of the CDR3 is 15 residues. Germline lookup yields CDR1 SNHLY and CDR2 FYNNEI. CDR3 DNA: TGTGCCTGCCGGGAGGGGGGACTCGCGGCCAATGAGCAGTTCTTC. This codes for CACREGGLAANEQFF.

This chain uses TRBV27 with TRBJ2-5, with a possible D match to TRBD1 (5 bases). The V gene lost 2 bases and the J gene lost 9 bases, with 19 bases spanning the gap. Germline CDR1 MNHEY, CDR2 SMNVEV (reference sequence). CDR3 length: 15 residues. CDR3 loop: CASSLDRGTSASQYF. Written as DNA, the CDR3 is TGTGCCAGCAGTTTAGATAGGGGAACCTCTGCGTCCCAGTACTTC.

CDR3: CASSPQGVRREKLFF. DNA for the CDR3: TGTGCCAGTAGTCCACAGGGGGTCAGACGTGAAAAACTGTTTTTT. V usage is TRBV19 and J usage is TRBJ1-4, with 8 positions matching TRBD1. Germline values: CDR1 LNHDA, CDR2 SQIVND (reference sequence). After removal of 5 bases from V and 7 bases from J, the junction contained 9 bases not matched to a gene. This CDR3 comprises 15 residues.

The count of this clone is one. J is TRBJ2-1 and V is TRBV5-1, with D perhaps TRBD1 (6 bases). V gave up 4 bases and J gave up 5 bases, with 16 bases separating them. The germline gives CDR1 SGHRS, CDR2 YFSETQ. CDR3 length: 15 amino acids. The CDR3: CASSPPAGENNEQFF. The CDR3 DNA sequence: TGCGCCAGCAGCCCGCCCGCAGGGGAGAACAATGAGCAGTTCTTC.

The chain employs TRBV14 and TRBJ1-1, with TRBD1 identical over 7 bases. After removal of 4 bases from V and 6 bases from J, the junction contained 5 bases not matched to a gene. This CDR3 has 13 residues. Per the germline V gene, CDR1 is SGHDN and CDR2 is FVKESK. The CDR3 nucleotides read TGTGCCAGCAGCCTCACCAGGGGGTCTGAAGCTTTCTTT. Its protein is CASSLTRGSEAFF.

CDR3 sequence: CSVATGRNYGYTF. The CDR3 region has the DNA TGCAGCGTTGCCACAGGGCGAAACTATGGCTACACCTTC. The V and J genes are TRBV29-1 and TRBJ1-2, with D possibly being TRBD1 (6 bases). The CDR3 covers 13 residues. Germline V gene data show CDR1 as SQVTM and CDR2 as ANQGSEA. Trimming shortened V by 4 bases and J by 2 bases, and 11 bases separated the two germline ends. Supplemented by reference TRBV29-1 and TRBJ1-2, the full variable domain reads SAVISQKPSRDICQRGTSLTIQCQVDSQVTMMFWYRQQPGQSLTLIATANQGSEATYESGFVIDKFPISRPNLTFSTLTVSNMSPEDSSIYLCSVATGRNYGYTFGSGTRLTVV.

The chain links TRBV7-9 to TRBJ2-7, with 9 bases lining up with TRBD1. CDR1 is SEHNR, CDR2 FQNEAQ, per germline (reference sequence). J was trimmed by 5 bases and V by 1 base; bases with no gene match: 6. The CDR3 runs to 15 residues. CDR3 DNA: TGTGCCAGCAGCTTAGGGGGACAGGGTAACCACGAGCAGTACTTC. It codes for CASSLGGQGNHEQYF.

The CDR3 DNA is TGTGCCAGCAGCTCGACAGTATCAGGAAACACCATATATTTT. The encoded protein is CASSSTVSGNTIYF. The V call is TRBV11-2, the J call TRBJ1-3; perhaps TRBD1 as D (5 bases). Trimming took off 4 bases at V and 4 bases at J, with 11 bases between the two ends. CDR1 and CDR2 (germline): SGHAT, FQNNGV. This CDR3 spans 14 amino acids.

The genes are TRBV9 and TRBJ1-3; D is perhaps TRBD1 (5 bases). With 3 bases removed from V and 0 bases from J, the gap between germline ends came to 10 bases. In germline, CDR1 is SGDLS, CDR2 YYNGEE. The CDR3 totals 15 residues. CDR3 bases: TGTGCCAGCAGCGCCGCGGGGGACTCTGGAAACACCATATATTTT. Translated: CASSAAGDSGNTIYF.

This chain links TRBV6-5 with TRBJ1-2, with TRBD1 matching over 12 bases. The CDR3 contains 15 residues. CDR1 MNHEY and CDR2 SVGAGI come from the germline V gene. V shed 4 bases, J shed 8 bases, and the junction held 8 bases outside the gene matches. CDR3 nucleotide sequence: TGTGCCAGCAGTTTCCGGGACAGGGGGCGTCGGGGCTACACCTTC. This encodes CASSFRDRGRRGYTF.

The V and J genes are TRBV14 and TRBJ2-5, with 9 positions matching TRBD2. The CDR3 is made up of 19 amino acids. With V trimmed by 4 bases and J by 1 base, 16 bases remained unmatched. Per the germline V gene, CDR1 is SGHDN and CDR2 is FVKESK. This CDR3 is CASSRTDHSGRGGQETQYF. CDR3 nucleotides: TGTGCCAGCAGCCGCACGGACCATAGCGGGAGAGGGGGCCAAGAGACCCAGTACTTC.

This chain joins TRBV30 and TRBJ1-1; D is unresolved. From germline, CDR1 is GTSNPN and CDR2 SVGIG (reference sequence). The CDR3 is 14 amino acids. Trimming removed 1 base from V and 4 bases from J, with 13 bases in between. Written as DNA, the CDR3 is TGTGCCTGGAGTGGATACGCGGGGAGCACTGAAGCTTTCTTT. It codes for CAWSGYAGSTEAFF.

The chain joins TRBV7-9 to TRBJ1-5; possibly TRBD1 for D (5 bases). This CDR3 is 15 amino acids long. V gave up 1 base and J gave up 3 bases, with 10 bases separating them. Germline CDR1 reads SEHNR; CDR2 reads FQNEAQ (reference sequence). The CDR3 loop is CASSLEGLHNQPQHF. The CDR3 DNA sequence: TGTGCCAGCAGCTTAGAGGGACTTCACAATCAGCCCCAGCATTTT.

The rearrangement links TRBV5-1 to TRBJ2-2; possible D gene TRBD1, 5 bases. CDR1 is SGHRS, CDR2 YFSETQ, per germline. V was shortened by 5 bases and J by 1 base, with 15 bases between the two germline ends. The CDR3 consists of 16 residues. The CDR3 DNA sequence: TGCGCCAGCAGACAAACCCCGACAGTGAACACCGGGGAGCTGTTTTTT. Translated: CASRQTPTVNTGELFF.

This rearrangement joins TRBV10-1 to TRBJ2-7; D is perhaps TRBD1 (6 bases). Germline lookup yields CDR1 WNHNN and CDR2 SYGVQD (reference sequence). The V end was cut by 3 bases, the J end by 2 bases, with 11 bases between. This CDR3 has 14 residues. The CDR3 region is CASSELGGPYEQYF. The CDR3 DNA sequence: TGCGCCAGCAGTGAATTAGGGGGACCCTACGAGCAGTACTTC.

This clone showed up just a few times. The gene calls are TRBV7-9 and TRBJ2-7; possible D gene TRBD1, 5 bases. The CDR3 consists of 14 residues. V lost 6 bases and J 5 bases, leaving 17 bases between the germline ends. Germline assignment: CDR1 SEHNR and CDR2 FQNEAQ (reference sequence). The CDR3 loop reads CASSYRRLTDEQYF. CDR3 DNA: TGTGCCAGCAGTTATCGGCGGCTGACAGACGAGCAGTACTTC. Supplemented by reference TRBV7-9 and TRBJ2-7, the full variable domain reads DTGVSQNPRHKITKRGQNVTFRCDPISEHNRLYWYRQTLGQGPEFLTYFQNEAQLEKSRLLSDRFSAERPKGSFSTLEIQRTEQGDSAMYLCASSYRRLTDEQYFGPGTRLTVT.

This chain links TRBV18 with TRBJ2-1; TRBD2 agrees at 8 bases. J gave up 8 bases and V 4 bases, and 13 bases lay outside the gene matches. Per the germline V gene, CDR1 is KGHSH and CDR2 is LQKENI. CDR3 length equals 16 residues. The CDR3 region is CASSRGSPRTSYEQFF. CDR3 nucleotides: TGTGCCAGCTCACGAGGCTCACCCCGGACTAGCTATGAGCAGTTCTTC.

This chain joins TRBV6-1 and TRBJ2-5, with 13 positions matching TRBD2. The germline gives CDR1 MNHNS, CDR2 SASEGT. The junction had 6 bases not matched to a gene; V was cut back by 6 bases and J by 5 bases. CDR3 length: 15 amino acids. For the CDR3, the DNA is TGTGCCAGCAGCCGGACTAGCGGGAGCGGTGAGACCCAGTACTTC. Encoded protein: CASSRTSGSGETQYF.